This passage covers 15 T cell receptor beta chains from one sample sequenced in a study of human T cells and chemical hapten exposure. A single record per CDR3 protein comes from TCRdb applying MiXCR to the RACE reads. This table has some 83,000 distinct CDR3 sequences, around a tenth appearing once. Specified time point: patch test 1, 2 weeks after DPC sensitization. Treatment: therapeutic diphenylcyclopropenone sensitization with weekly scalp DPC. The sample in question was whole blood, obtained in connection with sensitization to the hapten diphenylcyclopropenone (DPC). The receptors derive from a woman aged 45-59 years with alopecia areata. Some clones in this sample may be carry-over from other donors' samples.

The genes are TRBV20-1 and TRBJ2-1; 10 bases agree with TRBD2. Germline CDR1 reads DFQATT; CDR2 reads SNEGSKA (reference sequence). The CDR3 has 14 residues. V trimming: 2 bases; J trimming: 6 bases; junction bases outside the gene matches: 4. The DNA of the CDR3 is TGCAGTGCTAGACGACTAGCGGGTATCAATGAGCAGTTCTTC. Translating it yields CSARRLAGINEQFF.

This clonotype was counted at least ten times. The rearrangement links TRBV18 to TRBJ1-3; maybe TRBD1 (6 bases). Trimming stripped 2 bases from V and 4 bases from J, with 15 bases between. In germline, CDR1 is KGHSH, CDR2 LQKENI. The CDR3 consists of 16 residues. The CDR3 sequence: CASSPTGSFSGNTIYF. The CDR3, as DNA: TGTGCCAGCTCACCAACAGGGTCTTTCTCCGGAAACACCATATATTTT.

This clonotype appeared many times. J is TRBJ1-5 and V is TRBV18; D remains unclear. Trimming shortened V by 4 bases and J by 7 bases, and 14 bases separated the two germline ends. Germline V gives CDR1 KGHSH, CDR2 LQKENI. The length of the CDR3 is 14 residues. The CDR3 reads CASSLTRVDQPQHF. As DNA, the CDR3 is TGTGCCAGCTCACTAACACGGGTCGACCAGCCCCAGCATTTT.

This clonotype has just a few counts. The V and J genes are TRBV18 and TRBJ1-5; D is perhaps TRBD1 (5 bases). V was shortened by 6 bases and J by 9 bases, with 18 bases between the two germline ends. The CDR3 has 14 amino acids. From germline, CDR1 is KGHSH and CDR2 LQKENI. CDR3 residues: CASSPGTGSGPQHF. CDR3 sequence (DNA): TGTGCCAGCTCTCCCGGGACCGGGAGTGGGCCCCAGCATTTT.

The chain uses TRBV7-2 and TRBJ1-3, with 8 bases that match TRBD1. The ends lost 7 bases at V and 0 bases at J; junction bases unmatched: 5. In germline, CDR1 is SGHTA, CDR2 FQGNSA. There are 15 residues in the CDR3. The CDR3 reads CASKQGGFSGNTIYF. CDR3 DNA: TGTGCCAGCAAACAGGGGGGGTTCTCTGGAAACACCATATATTTT.

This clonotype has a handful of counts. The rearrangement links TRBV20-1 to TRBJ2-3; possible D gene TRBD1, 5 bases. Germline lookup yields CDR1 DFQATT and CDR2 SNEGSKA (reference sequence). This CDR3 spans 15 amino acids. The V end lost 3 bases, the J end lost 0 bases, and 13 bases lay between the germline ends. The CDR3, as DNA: TGCAGTGCTAGTCGACAGCCCCTTAGCACAGATACGCAGTATTTT. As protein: CSASRQPLSTDTQYF.

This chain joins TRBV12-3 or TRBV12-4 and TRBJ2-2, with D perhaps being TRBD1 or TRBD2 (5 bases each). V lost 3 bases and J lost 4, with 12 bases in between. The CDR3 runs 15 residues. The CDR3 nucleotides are TGTGCCAGCAGTTTCCTCCCTGGGGGCACCGGGGAGCTGTTTTTT. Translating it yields CASSFLPGGTGELFF.

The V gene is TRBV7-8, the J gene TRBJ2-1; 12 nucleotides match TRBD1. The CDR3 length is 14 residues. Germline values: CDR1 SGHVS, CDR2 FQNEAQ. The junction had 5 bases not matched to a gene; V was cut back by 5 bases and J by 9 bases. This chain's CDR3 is CASSGTGGFGEQFF. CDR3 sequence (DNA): TGTGCCAGCAGCGGGACAGGGGGCTTTGGTGAGCAGTTCTTC.

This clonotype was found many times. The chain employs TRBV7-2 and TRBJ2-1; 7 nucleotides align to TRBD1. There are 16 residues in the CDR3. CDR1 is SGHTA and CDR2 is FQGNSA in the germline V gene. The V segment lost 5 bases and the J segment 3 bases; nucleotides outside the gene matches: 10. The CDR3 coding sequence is TGTGCCAGCAGCCCCAGGGGGAGACAGGACTACAATGAGCAGTTCTTC. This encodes CASSPRGRQDYNEQFF.

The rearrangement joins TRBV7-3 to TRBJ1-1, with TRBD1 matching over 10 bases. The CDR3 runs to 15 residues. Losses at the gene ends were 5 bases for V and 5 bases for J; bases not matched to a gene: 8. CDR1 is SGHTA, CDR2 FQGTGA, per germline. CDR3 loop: CASSMTGGSETEAFF. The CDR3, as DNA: TGTGCCAGCAGCATGACAGGGGGCTCGGAGACTGAAGCTTTCTTT. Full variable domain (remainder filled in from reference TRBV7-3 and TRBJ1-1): GAGVSQTPSNKVTEKGKYVELRCDPISGHTALYWYRQSLGQGPEFLIYFQGTGAADDSGLPNDRFFAVRPEGSVSTLKIQRTERGDSAVYLCASSMTGGSETEAFFGQGTRLTVV.

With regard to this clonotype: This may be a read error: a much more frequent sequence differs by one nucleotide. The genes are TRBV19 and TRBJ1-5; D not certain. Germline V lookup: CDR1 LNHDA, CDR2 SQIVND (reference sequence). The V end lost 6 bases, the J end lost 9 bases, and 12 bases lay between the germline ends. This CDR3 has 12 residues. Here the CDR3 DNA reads TGTGCCAGTAGCCCCCCCTCCTCGCCCCAGCATTTT. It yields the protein CASSPPSSPQHF.

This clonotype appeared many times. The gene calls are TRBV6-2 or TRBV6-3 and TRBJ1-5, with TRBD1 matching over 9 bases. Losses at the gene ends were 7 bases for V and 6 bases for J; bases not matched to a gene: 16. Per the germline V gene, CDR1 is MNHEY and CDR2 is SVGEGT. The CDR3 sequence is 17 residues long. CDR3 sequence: CASTPIPRGQGGQPQHF. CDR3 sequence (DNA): TGTGCCAGCACCCCCATACCCCGGGGACAGGGCGGTCAGCCCCAGCATTTT.

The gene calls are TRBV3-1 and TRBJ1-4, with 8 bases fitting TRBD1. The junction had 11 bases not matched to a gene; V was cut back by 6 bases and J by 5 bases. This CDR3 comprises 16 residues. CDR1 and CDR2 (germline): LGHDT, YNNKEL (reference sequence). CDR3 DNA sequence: TGTGCCAGCAGGCCTTCTCACCGGACAGGGAATGAAAAACTGTTTTTT. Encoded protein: CASRPSHRTGNEKLFF. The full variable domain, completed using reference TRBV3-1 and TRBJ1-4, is DTAVSQTPKYLVTQMGNDKSIKCEQNLGHDTMYWYKQDSKKFLKIMFSYNNKELIINETVPNRFSPKSPDKAHLNLHINSLELGDSAVYFCASRPSHRTGNEKLFFGSGTQLSVL.

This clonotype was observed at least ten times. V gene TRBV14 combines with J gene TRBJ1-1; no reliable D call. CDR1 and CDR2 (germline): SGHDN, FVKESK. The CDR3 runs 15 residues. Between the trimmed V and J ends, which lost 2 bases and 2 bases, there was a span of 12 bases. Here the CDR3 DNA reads TGTGCCAGCAGCCAATGGGCCGGAGGAAACACTGAAGCTTTCTTT. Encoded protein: CASSQWAGGNTEAFF. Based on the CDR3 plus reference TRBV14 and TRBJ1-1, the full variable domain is EAGVTQFPSHSVIEKGQTVTLRCDPISGHDNLYWYRRVMGKEIKFLLHFVKESKQDESGMPNNRFLAERTGGTYSTLKVQPAELEDSGVYFCASSQWAGGNTEAFFGQGTRLTVV.

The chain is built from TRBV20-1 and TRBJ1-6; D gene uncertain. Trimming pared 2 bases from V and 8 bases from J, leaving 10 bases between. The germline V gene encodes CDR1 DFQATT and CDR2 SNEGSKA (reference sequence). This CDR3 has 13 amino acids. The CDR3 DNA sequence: TGCAGTGCTAGACTCCGAGATGATTCACCCCTCCACTTT. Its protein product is CSARLRDDSPLHF.